The next 24 T cell receptor beta chains were all read from a single sample in a study of human T cells and chemical hapten exposure. One entry per CDR3 protein, called by TCRdb with MiXCR from the RACE reads. The data hold around 95,000 distinct CDR3 sequences, with more than 10% observed a single time. As for time point: pre-sensitization, week 0. Documented treatment: therapeutic diphenylcyclopropenone sensitization with weekly scalp DPC. Specimen: whole blood, collected in connection with sensitization to the hapten diphenylcyclopropenone (DPC). The receptors were sampled from a woman aged 55-69 years with alopecia areata. Some clones in this sample may be carry-over from other donors' samples.

This clonotype occurred a few times. The V and J genes are TRBV11-2 and TRBJ2-7, with D unclear. Germline CDR1 SGHAT, CDR2 FQNNGV. V lost 6 bases and J lost 3, with 18 bases in between. This CDR3 is 15 amino acids long. The CDR3 bases are TGTGCCAGCAGTCGAACTTGGACCGACCACTACGAGCAGTACTTC. Translated, it gives CASSRTWTDHYEQYF. The full variable domain, rest sourced from reference TRBV11-2 and TRBJ2-7, is EAGVAQSPRYKIIEKRQSVAFWCNPISGHATLYWYQQILGQGPKLLIQFQNNGVVDDSQLPKDRFSAERLKGVDSTLKIQPAKLEDSAVYLCASSRTWTDHYEQYFGPGTRLTVT.

CDR3 nucleotide sequence: TGTGCCAGCTCACCCCAGGAAATCTATGGCTACACCTTC. It yields the protein CASSPQEIYGYTF. The chain is built from TRBV18 and TRBJ1-2; no clear D gene. This CDR3 is built from 13 residues. Trimming took off 3 bases at V and 4 bases at J, with 9 bases between the two ends. The germline CDR1 and CDR2 sequences are KGHSH and LQKENI.

The V call is TRBV6-5, the J call TRBJ2-7, with D uncertain. Germline-derived CDR1 and CDR2 are MNHEY and SVGAGI. The germline V and J ends were trimmed by 5 bases and 0 bases, with 8 bases remaining between them. The CDR3 covers 13 residues. CDR3 region: CASSDQNSYEQYF. In DNA, the CDR3 is TGTGCCAGCAGTGACCAAAACTCCTACGAGCAGTACTTC.

This clonotype was observed at least ten times. In DNA, the CDR3 is TGTGCCAGCCGGGGCTACTATGGCTACACCTTC. Translating it yields CASRGYYGYTF. The rearrangement links TRBV6-6 to TRBJ1-2; perhaps TRBD1 as D (5 bases). From germline, CDR1 is MNHNY and CDR2 SVGAGI (reference sequence). Trimming removed 8 bases at V and 3 bases at J, with 7 bases between. The CDR3 consists of 11 residues.

This clonotype was counted ten times or more. The genes are TRBV10-3 and TRBJ2-5, with D tentatively TRBD1 (6 bases). Trimming left V 3 bases short and J 4 bases short, with 12 bases between. This CDR3 has 14 amino acids. Germline CDR1 is ENHRY and CDR2 is SYGVKD. The CDR3 DNA follows: TGTGCCATCAGTGAAGGGGGTATCGGAGAGACCCAGTACTTC. It specifies CAISEGGIGETQYF.

This clonotype was observed many times. This sequence joins TRBV10-3 and TRBJ2-2; no clear D gene. The CDR3 totals 14 residues. CDR1 is ENHRY and CDR2 is SYGVKD in the germline V gene. V was cut by 5 bases and J by 7 bases, with 14 bases left in between. CDR3 bases: TGTGCCATCAGTCGCCAGACGGTTGGCGGGGAGCTGTTTTTT. Encoded protein: CAISRQTVGGELFF.

The chain combines TRBV9 with TRBJ1-2, with TRBD1 identical over 9 bases. The CDR3 has 15 residues. Germline V lookup: CDR1 SGDLS, CDR2 YYNGEE. V gave up 3 bases and J gave up 6 bases; unmatched junction bases: 9. CDR3 coding DNA: TGTGCCAGCAGCGAGAACAGGGGGACAGGGAATGGCTACACCTTC. Its protein product is CASSENRGTGNGYTF.

This clonotype appeared many times. The rearrangement joins TRBV5-4 to TRBJ2-3; no clear D. Germline CDR1 and CDR2: SGHNT and YYREEE (reference sequence). Trimming left V 0 bases short and J 0 bases short, with 11 bases between. The CDR3 is 16 residues long. CDR3 sequence reads: CASSLVPDSSTDTQYF. CDR3 in DNA: TGTGCCAGCAGCTTGGTTCCAGACTCTAGCACAGATACGCAGTATTTT.

This clonotype has at least ten counts. The V call is TRBV18, the J call TRBJ1-1; D is unclear. CDR1 and CDR2 from the germline V gene are KGHSH and LQKENI. The V gene lost 1 base and the J gene lost 2 bases, with 2 bases spanning the gap. The CDR3 spans 12 residues. The CDR3 DNA reads TGTGCCAGCTCACCACGTAACACTGAAGCTTTCTTT. This sequence encodes CASSPRNTEAFF.

As regards this clonotype: A much bigger clone sits one base away, suggesting this may be a read error. V usage is TRBV19 and J usage is TRBJ1-4; D unresolved. Germline lookup yields CDR1 LNHDA and CDR2 SQIVND (reference sequence). CDR3 length: 14 amino acids. CDR3 bases: TGTACCAGTAGTGCGACCTACAGTAATGAAAAACTGTTTTTT. This codes for CTSSATYSNEKLFF.

This clonotype was seen repeatedly, ten times or more. This chain connects TRBV4-1 to TRBJ2-6, with 8 bases aligning to TRBD1. The germline gives CDR1 MGHRA, CDR2 YSYEKL. The CDR3 is 19 residues long. The ends lost 3 bases at V and 4 bases at J; junction bases unmatched: 14. The CDR3 DNA reads as TGCGCCAGCAGCCACTCGGACAGGGCCACGTATACCGGGGCCAACGTCCTGACTTTC. Encoded protein: CASSHSDRATYTGANVLTF.

This clonotype was detected many times. This chain links TRBV30 with TRBJ1-1, with TRBD1 identical over 7 bases. Germline CDR1 and CDR2: GTSNPN and SVGIG (reference sequence). Trimming cost V 5 bases and J 5 bases; bases outside gene matches: 8. The CDR3 has 13 amino acids. The CDR3 coding sequence is TGTGCCTGGTCCAGAGACAGGGTAACTGAAGCTTTCTTT. Its protein is CAWSRDRVTEAFF.

The table lists this clonotype with many counts. The rearrangement links TRBV10-2 to TRBJ2-3; maybe TRBD2 (6 bases). Trimming removed 6 bases at V and 0 bases at J, with 25 bases between. This CDR3 region has 19 residues. Germline V gene lookup returns CDR1 WSHSY and CDR2 SAAADI. The CDR3 region has the DNA TGCGCCAGCAGCCCTATGACGGTCCGGGGGAACCCTAGCACAGATACGCAGTATTTT. Amino acids: CASSPMTVRGNPSTDTQYF.

This clonotype was picked up many times. CDR3 nucleotides: TGTGCCAGCAGGTTGGCGGGACTCAAGGCCTACGAGCAGTACTTC. It specifies CASRLAGLKAYEQYF. This sequence joins TRBV7-9 and TRBJ2-7, with a weak D call TRBD2 (6 bases). V dropped 6 bases and J dropped 2 bases, with 17 bases sitting between them. The length of the CDR3 is 15 residues. CDR1 SEHNR and CDR2 FQNEAQ come from the germline V gene (reference sequence).

This clonotype came up a few times. This chain uses TRBV12-3 or TRBV12-4 with TRBJ1-6; D unclear. The CDR3 spans 13 residues. Trimming removed 6 bases from V and 11 bases from J, with 14 bases in between. The chain's CDR3 is CASSISWGAPLHF. DNA for the CDR3: TGTGCCAGCAGCATATCGTGGGGTGCACCCCTCCACTTT.

The chain couples TRBV5-1 to TRBJ1-4; 7 nucleotides match TRBD1. Germline V gives CDR1 SGHRS, CDR2 YFSETQ. The trim removed 0 bases at V and 9 bases at J, leaving 11 bases unmatched. The CDR3 consists of 16 residues. In DNA form, the CDR3 reads TGCGCCAGCAGCTTGGCCGGACAGGCTCTGAAGAAAAAACTGTTTTTT. Translation gives CASSLAGQALKKKLFF.

The chain recombines TRBV30 with TRBJ2-2; the match to TRBD2 covers 14 bases. V shed 0 bases and J 4 bases; nucleotides not matched to a gene: 7. Germline CDR1 reads GTSNPN; CDR2 reads SVGIG (reference sequence). This CDR3 has 18 residues. CDR3 loop: CAWSVLGLAGGSTGELFF. The DNA for the CDR3 is TGTGCCTGGAGTGTGCTTGGACTAGCGGGGGGAAGCACCGGGGAGCTGTTTTTT.

About this clonotype: At one end the junction does not follow the germline gene, possibly because of a read error. This rearrangement joins TRBV3-1 to TRBJ2-7; 11 bases align to TRBD2. The CDR3 covers 14 residues. Germline V lookup: CDR1 LGHDT, CDR2 YNNKEL (reference sequence). The CDR3 DNA is TGTGCCAGCAGCCGTAGCGGGGGGGACTACGAGCAGCACTTC. It specifies CASSRSGGDYEQHF.

This clonotype showed up many times. The rearrangement joins TRBV3-1 to TRBJ2-7; D possibly corresponds to TRBD1 (6 bases). CDR3 length: 13 amino acids. Germline V lookup: CDR1 LGHDT, CDR2 YNNKEL (reference sequence). The ends were cut back, 2 bases at V and 7 bases at J, with 12 bases in the middle. CDR3 sequence reads: CASSQQGLGEQYF. The CDR3 DNA reads TGTGCCAGCAGCCAACAGGGGCTCGGGGAGCAGTACTTC.

This clonotype was seen many times. The CDR3 region is CASTSGGSGGELFF. The CDR3 DNA is TGCGCCAGCACTTCTGGGGGTTCCGGCGGGGAGCTGTTTTTT. The chain recombines TRBV5-1 with TRBJ2-2; D may be TRBD1 or TRBD2 (5 bases each). Trimming pared 6 bases from V and 7 bases from J, leaving 16 bases between. The CDR3 consists of 14 residues. Germline values: CDR1 SGHRS, CDR2 YFSETQ. Full variable domain (rest looked up from reference TRBV5-1 and TRBJ2-2): KAGVTQTPRYLIKTRGQQVTLSCSPISGHRSVSWYQQTPGQGLQFLFEYFSETQRNKGNFPGRFSGRQFSNSRSEMNVSTLELGDSALYLCASTSGGSGGELFFGEGSRLTVL.

This rearrangement joins TRBV20-1 to TRBJ2-2; 8 positions match TRBD2. From germline, CDR1 is DFQATT and CDR2 SNEGSKA (reference sequence). The CDR3 runs 14 residues. V dropped 3 bases and J dropped 1; count of bases not matched to a gene: 1. The CDR3 region is CSARLAGNTGELFF. CDR3 nucleotide sequence: TGCAGTGCTAGGCTAGCGGGGAACACCGGGGAGCTGTTTTTT.

This clonotype was picked up a small number of times. The chain employs TRBV5-1 and TRBJ2-7; 11 nucleotides align to TRBD2. Per germline, CDR1 SGHRS and CDR2 YFSETQ. Germline trimming cut 7 bases from V and 0 bases from J; bases unmatched to any gene: 3. CDR3 length: 14 amino acids. CDR3 region: CASHTSGGSYEQYF. CDR3 bases: TGCGCCAGCCATACTAGCGGGGGCTCCTACGAGCAGTACTTC.

In its sample, this clonotype was seen many times. The chain has TRBV10-3 and TRBJ2-5; D ambiguous. This CDR3 is 14 amino acids long. The germline V and J ends were trimmed by 1 base and 2 bases, with 8 bases remaining between them. The germline gives CDR1 ENHRY, CDR2 SYGVKD. CDR3 in amino acids: CAISEFSNQETQYF. The CDR3 coding sequence is TGTGCCATCAGTGAGTTCTCGAATCAAGAGACCCAGTACTTC.

At least ten counts were recorded for this clonotype. This chain links TRBV27 with TRBJ1-4; perhaps TRBD1 as D (6 bases). Per the germline V gene, CDR1 is MNHEY and CDR2 is SMNVEV (reference sequence). V lost 5 bases to trimming and J lost 2 bases, with 12 bases between them. The CDR3 has 15 amino acids. Written as DNA, the CDR3 is TGTGCCAGCAGTCTAGTAACAGGGACTAATGAAAAACTGTTTTTT. It yields the protein CASSLVTGTNEKLFF.